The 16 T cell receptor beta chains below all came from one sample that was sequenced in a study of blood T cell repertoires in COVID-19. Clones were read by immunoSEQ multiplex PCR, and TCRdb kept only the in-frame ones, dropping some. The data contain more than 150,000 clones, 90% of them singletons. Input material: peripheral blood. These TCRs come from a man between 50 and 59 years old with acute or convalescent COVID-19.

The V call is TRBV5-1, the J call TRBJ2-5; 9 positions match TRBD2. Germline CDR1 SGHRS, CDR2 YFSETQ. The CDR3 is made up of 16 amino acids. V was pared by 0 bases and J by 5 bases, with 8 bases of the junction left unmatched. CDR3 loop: CASSLGSGGILETQYF. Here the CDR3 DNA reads TGCGCCAGCAGCTTGGGAAGCGGGGGGATTCTTGAGACCCAGTACTTC.

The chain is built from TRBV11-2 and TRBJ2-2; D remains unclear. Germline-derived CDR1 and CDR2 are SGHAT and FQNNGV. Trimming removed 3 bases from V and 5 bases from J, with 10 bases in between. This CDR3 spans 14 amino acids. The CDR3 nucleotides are TGTGCCAGCAGCTTTCGTGGAGTAACCGGGGAGCTGTTTTTT. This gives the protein CASSFRGVTGELFF. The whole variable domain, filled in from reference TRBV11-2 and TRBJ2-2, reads EAGVAQSPRYKIIEKRQSVAFWCNPISGHATLYWYQQILGQGPKLLIQFQNNGVVDDSQLPKDRFSAERLKGVDSTLKIQPAKLEDSAVYLCASSFRGVTGELFFGEGSRLTVL.

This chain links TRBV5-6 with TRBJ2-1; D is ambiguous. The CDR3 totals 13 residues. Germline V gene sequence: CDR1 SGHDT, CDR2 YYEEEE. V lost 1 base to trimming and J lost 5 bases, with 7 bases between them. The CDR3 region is CASSLTENNEQFF. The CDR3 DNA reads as TGTGCCAGCAGCTTGACAGAAAACAATGAGCAGTTCTTC.

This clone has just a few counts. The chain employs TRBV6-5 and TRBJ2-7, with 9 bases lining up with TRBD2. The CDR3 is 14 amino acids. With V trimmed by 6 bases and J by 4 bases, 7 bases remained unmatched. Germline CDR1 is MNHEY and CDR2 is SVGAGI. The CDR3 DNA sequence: TGTGCCAGCAGACCTAGCGGGGCGGGTTACGAGCAGTACGTC. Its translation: CASRPSGAGYEQYV.

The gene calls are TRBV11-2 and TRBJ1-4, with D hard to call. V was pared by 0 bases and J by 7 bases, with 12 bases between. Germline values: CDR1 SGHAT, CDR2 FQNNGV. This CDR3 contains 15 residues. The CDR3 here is CASSLDPGRSEKLFF. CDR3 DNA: TGTGCCAGCAGCTTAGACCCGGGGAGAAGTGAAAAACTGTTTTTT. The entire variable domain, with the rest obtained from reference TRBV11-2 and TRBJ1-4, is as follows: EAGVAQSPRYKIIEKRQSVAFWCNPISGHATLYWYQQILGQGPKLLIQFQNNGVVDDSQLPKDRFSAERLKGVDSTLKIQPAKLEDSAVYLCASSLDPGRSEKLFFGSGTQLSVL.

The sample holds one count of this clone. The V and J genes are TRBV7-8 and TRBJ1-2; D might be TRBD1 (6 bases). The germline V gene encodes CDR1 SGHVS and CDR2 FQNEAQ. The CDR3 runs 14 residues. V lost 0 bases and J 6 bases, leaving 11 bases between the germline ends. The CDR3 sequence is CASSLATGPDGYTF. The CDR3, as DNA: TGTGCCAGCAGCTTAGCCACAGGGCCAGATGGCTACACCTTC.

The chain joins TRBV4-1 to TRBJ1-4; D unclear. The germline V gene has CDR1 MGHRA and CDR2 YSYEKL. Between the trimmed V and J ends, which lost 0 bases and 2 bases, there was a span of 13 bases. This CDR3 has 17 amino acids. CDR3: CASSQDLGGLTNEKLFF. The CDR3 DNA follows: TGCGCCAGCAGCCAAGATCTCGGCGGGCTCACTAATGAAAAACTGTTTTTT.

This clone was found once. CDR3 residues: CASSLTGGHSGNTIYF. The CDR3 DNA is TGTGCCAGCAGCTTAACCGGGGGGCACTCTGGAAACACCATATATTTT. J is TRBJ1-3 and V is TRBV7-3, with a weak D call TRBD1 (6 bases). The CDR3 has 16 amino acids. V gave up 0 bases and J gave up 0 bases, with 9 bases separating them. Looked up from germline, CDR1 is SGHTA and CDR2 is FQGTGA.

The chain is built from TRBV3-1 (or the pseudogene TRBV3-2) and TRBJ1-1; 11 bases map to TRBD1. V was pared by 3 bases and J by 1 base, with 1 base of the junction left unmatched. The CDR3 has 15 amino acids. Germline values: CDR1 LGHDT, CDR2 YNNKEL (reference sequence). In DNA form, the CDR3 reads TGTGCCAGCAGCCACGGGACAGGGGGGAACACTGAAGCTTTCTTT. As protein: CASSHGTGGNTEAFF.

The chain's CDR3 is CASSGTGERIDEQFF. CDR3 sequence (DNA): TGTGCCAGCAGTGGGACAGGGGAACGAATCGATGAGCAGTTCTTC. This chain joins TRBV2 and TRBJ2-1, with 9 bases lining up with TRBD1. Germline CDR1 reads SNHLY; CDR2 reads FYNNEI. CDR3 size: 15 residues. V lost 4 bases, J lost 8 bases, and 9 bases stayed unmatched.

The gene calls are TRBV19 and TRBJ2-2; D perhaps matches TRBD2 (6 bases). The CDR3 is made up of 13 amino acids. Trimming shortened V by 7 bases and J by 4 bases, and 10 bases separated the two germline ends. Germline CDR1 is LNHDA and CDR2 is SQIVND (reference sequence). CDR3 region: CASNRLGTGELFF. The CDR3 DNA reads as TGTGCCAGTAATCGACTAGGCACCGGGGAGCTGTTTTTT.

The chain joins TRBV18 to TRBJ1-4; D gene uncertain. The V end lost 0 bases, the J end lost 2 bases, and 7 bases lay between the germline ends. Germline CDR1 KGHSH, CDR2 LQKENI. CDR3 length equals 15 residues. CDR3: CASSPPPGTNEKLFF. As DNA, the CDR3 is TGTGCCAGCTCACCACCGCCCGGGACTAATGAAAAACTGTTTTTT.

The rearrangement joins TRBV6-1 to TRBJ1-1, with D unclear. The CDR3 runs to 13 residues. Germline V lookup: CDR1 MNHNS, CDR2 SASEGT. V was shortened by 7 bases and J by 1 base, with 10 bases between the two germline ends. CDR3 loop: CASIKYRNTEAFF. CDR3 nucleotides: TGTGCCAGCATAAAATACAGGAACACTGAAGCTTTCTTT.

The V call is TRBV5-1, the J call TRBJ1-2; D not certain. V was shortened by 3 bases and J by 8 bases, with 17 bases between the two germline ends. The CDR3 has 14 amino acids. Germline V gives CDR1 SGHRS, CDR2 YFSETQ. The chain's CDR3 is CASSSTSEPGGYTF. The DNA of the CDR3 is TGCGCCAGCAGCTCTACCTCGGAGCCCGGCGGCTACACCTTC.

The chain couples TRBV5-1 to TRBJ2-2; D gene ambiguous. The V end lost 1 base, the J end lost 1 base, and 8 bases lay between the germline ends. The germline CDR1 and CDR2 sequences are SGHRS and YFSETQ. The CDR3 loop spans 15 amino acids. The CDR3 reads CASSLPIGNTGELFF. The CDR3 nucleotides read TGCGCCAGCAGCTTGCCTATTGGGAACACCGGGGAGCTGTTTTTT.

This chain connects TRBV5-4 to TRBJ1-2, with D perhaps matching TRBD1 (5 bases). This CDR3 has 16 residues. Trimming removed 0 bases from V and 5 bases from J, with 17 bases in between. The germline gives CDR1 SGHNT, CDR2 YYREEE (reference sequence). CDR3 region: CASSLGGGDLLYGYTF. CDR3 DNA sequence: TGTGCCAGCAGCTTGGGGGGCGGGGATCTTCTGTATGGCTACACCTTC.